This T cell receptor beta chain originates from a study of T cell responses to AZD1222 COVID-19 vaccine. Study conclusions and caveats: Clonal diversity was possibly underestimated, and the donors were mostly white British, with more females. Unmutated regions of variants are reportedly targeted by nearly half of spike-specific TCRs. Just six people given AZD1222 tested seropositive at baseline.

The germline V and J ends were trimmed by 5 bases and 7 bases, with 8 bases remaining between them. The CDR3 totals 12 residues. Profiling relied on immunoSEQ multiplex PCR, and the TCRdb table lists in-frame clones only, not all of them. The table includes about 140,000 clones, just over 90% detected once. As regards this clone: Its antigen is still unknown.

The starting material was peripheral blood, obtained 28 days after the second AZD1222 dose. The clonotype was recovered from an adult who received the AZD1222 COVID-19 vaccine. The rearrangement uses TRBV12-3 or TRBV12-4 and TRBJ2-2, with D unresolved. In nucleotides, the CDR3 is TGTGCCAGCAGTCCCAGCGTCGGGGAGCTGTTTTTT. Translated, it gives CASSPSVGELFF.